This T cell receptor beta chain emerged from a study of T cell changes during pregnancy in multiple sclerosis. Assay: immunoSEQ multiplex PCR; the TCRdb copy retains only in-frame clones and omits some. The sample comprises about 77,000 clones, around 93% of which are singletons, and about 2.5% rests with the top ten. This CDR3 comprises 15 residues. The V and J ends lost 0 bases and 7 bases respectively, with 13 bases between them. Per the germline V gene, CDR1 is SGHTA and CDR2 is FQGNSA. This rearrangement joins TRBV7-2 to TRBJ2-1, with TRBD1 as a possible D gene (6 bases). The source was peripheral blood, collected after pregnancy. This sequence originates from a female donor in good health, enrolled as a control in a pregnancy study. CDR3 DNA: TGTGCCAGCAGCTTAGCTTCGACAGGTATAAATGAGCAGTTCTTC. Its translation is CASSLASTGINEQFF.